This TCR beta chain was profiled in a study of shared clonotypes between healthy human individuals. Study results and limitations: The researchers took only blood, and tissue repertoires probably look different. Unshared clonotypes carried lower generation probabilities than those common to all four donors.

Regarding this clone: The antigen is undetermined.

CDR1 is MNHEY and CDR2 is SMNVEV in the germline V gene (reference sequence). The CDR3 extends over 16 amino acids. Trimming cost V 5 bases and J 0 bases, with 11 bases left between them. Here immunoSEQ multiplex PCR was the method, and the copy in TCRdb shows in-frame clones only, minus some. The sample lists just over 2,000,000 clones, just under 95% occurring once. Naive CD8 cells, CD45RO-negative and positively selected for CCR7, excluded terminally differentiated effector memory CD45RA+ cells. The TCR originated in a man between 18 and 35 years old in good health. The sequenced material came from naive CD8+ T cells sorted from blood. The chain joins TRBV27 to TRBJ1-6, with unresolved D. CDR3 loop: CASSQLGISYNSPLHF. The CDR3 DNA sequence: TGTGCCAGCAGTCAACTGGGGATCTCCTATAATTCACCCCTCCACTTT.